The T cell receptor (beta chain) under discussion was sequenced for a study of T cells in Graves' hyperthyroidism and ophthalmopathy. Findings of the study overall: Blood shared most expanded thyroid clonotypes above 0.001. Researchers report that a 13 V-J model separated ophthalmopathy from stable hyperthyroidism.

Diagnosis relied on clinical symptoms, serum thyroxine and TRAb, thyroid ultrasound and orbital computed tomography. PBMCs were sourced from less than 13 ml fresh peripheral blood. The sample holds many counts of this clonotype. Its antigen is not known. It was RNA transcripts that yielded the amplified TCR beta CDR3 regions. Carried out on the TCR CDR3, a first-round RT-PCR used the HTBI primer set. TCRdb used MiXCR to reprocess the multiplex PCR reads, holding one entry per CDR3 protein. The profile shows 300,000 to 350,000 distinct CDR3 sequences, less than 20% of them singletons. Sequencing was done on a sample of blood. The sequence was collected from a woman between 40 and 50 years old with Graves' ophthalmopathy.

The CDR3: CASSEGGRVYEQYF. Written as DNA, the CDR3 is TGTGCCAGCAGTGAAGGGGGCAGGGTATACGAGCAGTACTTC. The gene calls are TRBV6-1 and TRBJ2-7, with D possibly being TRBD1 (5 bases). CDR1 and CDR2 from the germline V gene are MNHNS and SASEGT. This CDR3 region has 14 residues. Trimming pared 1 base from V and 4 bases from J, leaving 11 bases between.